These 22 T cell receptor beta chains share one sample of origin, sequenced in a study of control samples from healthy donors and cancer patients. TCRdb's copy holds only in-frame clones and misses some; the assay was immunoSEQ multiplex PCR. This sample has about 100,000 clones; roughly 90% occur once, and the top ten carry 15% to 20%. The sample consisted of blood. The receptors here all came from a woman in her forties or fifties in good health.

V usage is TRBV29-1 and J usage is TRBJ2-5; 7 positions agree with TRBD2. Looked up from germline, CDR1 is SQVTM and CDR2 is ANQGSEA. With 7 bases clipped from V and 2 bases from J, the junction kept 1 base outside the gene matches. The CDR3 totals 11 residues. The CDR3 sequence: CSAGGQETQYF. CDR3 coding DNA: TGCAGCGCGGGGGGACAAGAGACCCAGTACTTC.

The chain employs TRBV18 and TRBJ2-1, with a tentative D call TRBD2 (5 bases). The CDR3 contains 16 residues. V dropped 3 bases and J dropped 4 bases, with 16 bases sitting between them. CDR1 is KGHSH, CDR2 LQKENI, per germline. The CDR3 sequence: CASSPPSAGRYNEQFF. The CDR3 DNA follows: TGTGCCAGCTCACCCCCGTCCGCGGGCCGATACAATGAGCAGTTCTTC. The variable domain in full, completed from reference TRBV18 and TRBJ2-1, reads NAGVMQNPRHLVRRRGQEARLRCSPMKGHSHVYWYRQLPEEGLKFMVYLQKENIIDESGMPKERFSAEFPKEGPSILRIQQVVRGDSAAYFCASSPPSAGRYNEQFFGPGTRLTVL.

The V call is TRBV27, the J call TRBJ1-5; no definite D call. CDR1 and CDR2 (germline): MNHEY, SMNVEV (reference sequence). Trimming took off 6 bases at V and 0 bases at J, with 6 bases between the two ends. The CDR3 spans 13 residues. For the CDR3, the DNA is TGTGCCAGCAGCCCTGATAGCAATCAGCCCCAGCATTTT. This sequence encodes CASSPDSNQPQHF.

CDR3 bases: TGTGCCAGCAGCCCAGGGGGGGTCGGAAACACCATATATTTT. Translation: CASSPGGVGNTIYF. V gene TRBV7-9 combines with J gene TRBJ1-3, with 7 nucleotides matching TRBD1. After removal of 5 bases from V and 4 bases from J, the junction contained 5 bases not matched to a gene. Germline loops: CDR1 SEHNR, CDR2 FQNEAQ (reference sequence). The CDR3 loop spans 14 amino acids. Together with reference TRBV7-9 and TRBJ1-3, the CDR3 gives the full variable domain: DTGVSQNPRHKITKRGQNVTFRCDPISEHNRLYWYRQTLGQGPEFLTYFQNEAQLEKSRLLSDRFSAERPKGSFSTLEIQRTEQGDSAMYLCASSPGGVGNTIYFGEGSWLTVV.

This chain connects TRBV30 to TRBJ1-2; TRBD1 might be the D (5 bases). Germline CDR1 is GTSNPN and CDR2 is SVGIG (reference sequence). This CDR3 is built from 12 residues. V dropped 1 base and J dropped 8 bases, with 11 bases sitting between them. CDR3 amino acids: CAWSAGQGGYTF. CDR3 nucleotides: TGTGCCTGGAGTGCGGGGCAGGGAGGCTACACCTTC.

This rearrangement joins TRBV3-1 (or the pseudogene TRBV3-2) to TRBJ2-1, with 13 bases fitting TRBD2. Per the germline V gene, CDR1 is LGHDT and CDR2 is YNNKEL (reference sequence). The CDR3 is made up of 18 amino acids. V dropped 4 bases and J dropped 6; count of bases not matched to a gene: 12. The CDR3 protein is CASSPSWTSGGPFNEQFF. CDR3 coding DNA: TGTGCCAGCAGCCCTTCGTGGACTAGCGGGGGACCATTCAATGAGCAGTTCTTC.

The chain employs TRBV12-5 and TRBJ2-1; D ambiguous. The germline V and J ends were trimmed by 1 base and 4 bases, with 11 bases remaining between them. The CDR3 loop spans 15 amino acids. The V gene's germline CDR1 is LGHNT and CDR2 FRNRAP. The CDR3 coding sequence is TGTGCTAGTGGTTTGGCACAGAAAACGTACAATGAGCAGTTCTTC. Translation: CASGLAQKTYNEQFF.

The J gene is TRBJ2-2, the V gene TRBV3-1 (or the pseudogene TRBV3-2); D possibly corresponds to TRBD2 (7 bases). Trimming shortened V by 4 bases and J by 2 bases, and 14 bases separated the two germline ends. CDR1 LGHDT and CDR2 YNNKEL come from the germline V gene (reference sequence). The length of the CDR3 is 16 residues. CDR3 in DNA: TGTGCCAGCAGCCGCCAAGGGGGGGACAACACCGGGGAGCTGTTTTTT. It yields the protein CASSRQGGDNTGELFF.

A few counts support this clone. The chain has TRBV4-3 and TRBJ2-2; the match to TRBD2 covers 9 bases. The V segment lost 6 bases and the J segment 4 bases; nucleotides outside the gene matches: 6. CDR3 length: 15 amino acids. Germline values: CDR1 LGHNA, CDR2 YSLEER. In DNA form, the CDR3 reads TGCGCCAGCAGGTTACTAGCGGGCTCCACCGGGGAGCTGTTTTTT. It is translated as CASRLLAGSTGELFF.

In this sample, this clone turned up once. V is TRBV27 and J is TRBJ1-1; the D gene is possibly TRBD1 (5 bases). CDR1 is MNHEY and CDR2 is SMNVEV in the germline V gene (reference sequence). The germline V and J ends were trimmed by 1 base and 7 bases, with 10 bases remaining between them. This CDR3 has 13 residues. In nucleotides, the CDR3 is TGTGCCAGCAGTTTATTTGGGGCACTTGAAGCTTTCTTT. This codes for CASSLFGALEAFF.

The CDR3 protein is CASSIQPPLEQFF. CDR3 bases: TGTGCCAGTAGTATTCAACCGCCCCTCGAGCAGTTCTTC. This chain uses TRBV19 with TRBJ2-1; D gene ambiguous. Germline CDR1 LNHDA, CDR2 SQIVND (reference sequence). The CDR3 runs to 13 residues. Trimming took off 3 bases at V and 10 bases at J, with 13 bases between the two ends.

V and J are TRBV19 and TRBJ1-1, with D hard to call. V lost 4 bases, J lost 0 bases, and 3 bases lay in between. Germline assignment: CDR1 LNHDA and CDR2 SQIVND (reference sequence). The CDR3 totals 12 residues. In DNA, the CDR3 is TGTGCCAGTAGTACTTTGAACACTGAAGCTTTCTTT. Its translation is CASSTLNTEAFF.

This clone has only one observation. The sample has other DNA sequences that encode this CDR3 too. This chain joins TRBV29-1 and TRBJ1-2, with TRBD1 as a possible D gene (6 bases). V was shortened by 5 bases and J by 8 bases, with 21 bases between the two germline ends. The germline gives CDR1 SQVTM, CDR2 ANQGSEA. The CDR3 is made up of 14 amino acids. The CDR3: CSVLGGGAIEGYTF. The CDR3 bases are TGCAGCGTTCTCGGGGGGGGCGCGATAGAAGGCTACACCTTC.

The rearrangement links TRBV5-4 to TRBJ1-1; tentatively, D is TRBD1 (6 bases). From germline, CDR1 is SGHNT and CDR2 YYREEE (reference sequence). CDR3 length equals 16 residues. Trimming cost V 0 bases and J 4 bases, with 16 bases left between them. The CDR3 is CASSLGWGAQGTEAFF. CDR3 DNA sequence: TGTGCCAGCAGCTTGGGATGGGGGGCGCAGGGCACTGAAGCTTTCTTT.

The chain is built from TRBV9 and TRBJ2-3, with 8 bases aligning to TRBD2. The V gene end was trimmed by 0 bases and the J gene end by 2 bases; junction bases not matched to a gene: 2. The CDR3 length is 15 residues. Germline V gene lookup returns CDR1 SGDLS and CDR2 YYNGEE. CDR3 in amino acids: CASSVGTSYTDTQYF. Written as DNA, the CDR3 is TGTGCCAGCAGCGTAGGGACTAGCTACACAGATACGCAGTATTTT.

The chain links TRBV5-4 to TRBJ2-5, with D possibly being TRBD1 or TRBD2 (6 bases each). V shed 4 bases and J shed 4 bases, with 17 bases lying between them. Germline lookup yields CDR1 SGHNT and CDR2 YYREEE (reference sequence). This CDR3 region has 15 residues. In DNA, the CDR3 is TGTGCCAGCAGCGGCAGCGGTGGGGGGCCAGAGACCCAGTACTTC. As protein: CASSGSGGGPETQYF.

V gene TRBV6-2 or TRBV6-3 combines with J gene TRBJ2-1, with TRBD2 matching over 11 bases. V shed 5 bases, J shed 7 bases, and the junction held 10 bases outside the gene matches. The CDR3 is 16 amino acids. The germline V gene has CDR1 MNHEY and CDR2 SVGEGT. CDR3: CASSAESSGRWNEQFF. The CDR3 region has the DNA TGTGCCAGCAGTGCCGAGTCTAGCGGGAGGTGGAATGAGCAGTTCTTC.

This clone was detected a few times. The rearrangement joins TRBV7-3 to TRBJ2-7; D remains ambiguous. Germline V gene lookup returns CDR1 SGHTA and CDR2 FQGTGA. Trimming left V 4 bases short and J 2 bases short, with 12 bases between. The CDR3 spans 14 residues. The CDR3 loop is CASSSYLRPYEQYF. As DNA, the CDR3 is TGTGCCAGCAGCTCCTACCTTAGGCCCTACGAGCAGTACTTC.

This clone was seen a few times. The J gene is TRBJ2-7, the V gene TRBV6-2 or TRBV6-3; D not resolved. CDR3 size: 11 residues. Germline assignment: CDR1 MNHEY and CDR2 SVGEGT. V lost 6 bases to trimming and J lost 7 bases, with 10 bases between them. The CDR3 region is CASSVSREQYF. CDR3 DNA sequence: TGTGCCAGCAGCGTCAGTAGGGAGCAGTACTTC.

The CDR3 spells CASRPEGVSANEKLFF. In DNA, the CDR3 is TGTGCCAGTAGACCTGAAGGGGTCTCGGCTAATGAAAAACTGTTTTTT. This sequence joins TRBV19 and TRBJ1-4, with D possibly matching TRBD1 (5 bases). The CDR3 consists of 16 residues. Trimming shortened V by 6 bases and J by 3 bases, and 17 bases separated the two germline ends. CDR1 is LNHDA, CDR2 SQIVND, per germline (reference sequence).

The rearrangement links TRBV6-5 to TRBJ1-6, with unresolved D. Looked up from germline, CDR1 is MNHEY and CDR2 is SVGAGI. V gave up 2 bases and J gave up 9 bases, with 8 bases separating them. CDR3 size: 13 residues. CDR3 DNA: TGTGCCAGCAGTTACGAGGGTGCTTCACCCCTCCACTTT. This sequence encodes CASSYEGASPLHF.

The CDR3 region is CAERDRTDTQYF. The CDR3 DNA reads as TGTGCCGAGCGGGACCGCACAGATACGCAGTATTTT. This chain uses TRBV11-2 with TRBJ2-3; the match to TRBD2 covers 7 bases. The CDR3 is 12 residues long. V gave up 11 bases and J gave up 1 base; unmatched junction bases: 3. Germline CDR1 and CDR2: SGHAT and FQNNGV.